The source of this T cell receptor beta chain is a study of T cell responses to AZD1222 COVID-19 vaccine. Whole-study results and caveats: Nearly half of spike-specific TCRs reportedly go after variant regions that carry no mutations. It was only after the peak T cell response that any repertoires were sampled. It should be noted that donors were predominantly white British and more often female, and clonal diversity was possibly underestimated.

Some second doses came at about 4 weeks and others at about 12 weeks; these were pooled. TCRdb's copy holds only in-frame clones and misses some; the assay was immunoSEQ multiplex PCR. The table has about 160,000 clones, around 89% seen once. V was pared by 3 bases and J by 7 bases, with 18 bases between. The CDR3 length is 15 residues. Germline V gene data show CDR1 as MNHNS and CDR2 as SASEGT. Note on this clone: Its cognate antigen is unknown.

The V gene is TRBV6-1, the J gene TRBJ1-2; weak D call: TRBD1 (5 bases). The sequence derives from an adult who received the AZD1222 COVID-19 vaccine. Sequenced material: peripheral blood, taken 28 days after the second AZD1222 dose. CDR3 region: CASSDEPGRGGGYTF. The DNA for the CDR3 is TGTGCCAGCAGTGACGAACCGGGGAGGGGCGGTGGCTACACCTTC.